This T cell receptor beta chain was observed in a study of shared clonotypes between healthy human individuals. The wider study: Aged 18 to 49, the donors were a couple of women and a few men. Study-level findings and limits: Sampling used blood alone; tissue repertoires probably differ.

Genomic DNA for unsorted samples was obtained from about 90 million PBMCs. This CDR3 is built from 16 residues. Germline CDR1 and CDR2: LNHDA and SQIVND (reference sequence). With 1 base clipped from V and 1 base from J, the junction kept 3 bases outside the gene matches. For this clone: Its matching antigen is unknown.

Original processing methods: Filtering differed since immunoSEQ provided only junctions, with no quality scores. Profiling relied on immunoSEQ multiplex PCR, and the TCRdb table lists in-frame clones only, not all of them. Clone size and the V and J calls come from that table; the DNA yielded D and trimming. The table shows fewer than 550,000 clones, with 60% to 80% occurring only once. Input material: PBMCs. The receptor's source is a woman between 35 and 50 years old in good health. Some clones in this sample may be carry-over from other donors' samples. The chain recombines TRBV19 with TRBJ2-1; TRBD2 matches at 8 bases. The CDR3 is CASSIAGRGSYNEQFF. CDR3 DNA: TGTGCCAGTAGTATAGCCGGGAGGGGTTCCTACAATGAGCAGTTCTTC.